The rows below give T cell receptor beta chains drawn from one sample of a study of shared clonotypes between healthy human individuals. Assay used: immunoSEQ multiplex PCR; TCRdb lists only in-frame clones, some missing. The sample holds about 2 million clones; about 95% are singletons and the top ten take 1% to 1.5%. Sequencing was done on a sample of naive CD8+ T cells sorted from blood. Receptors originate from a young man in good health. Both conserved end residues are trimmed from each CDR3.

>TRBJ1-2|TRBV29-1
SVEDPGIYYGYT
>TRBJ2-1|TRBV4-2
ASSQEGHNEQF
>TRBJ1-1|TRBV28
ASTPSSNTEAF
>TRBJ2-1|TRBV9
ASSVVLEGPYNEQF
>TRBJ2-1|TRBV7-2
ASSLAAWREGRYNEQF
>TRBJ2-2|TRBV4-3
ASSHLNTGELF
>TRBJ1-1|TRBV29-1
SVGLASEGAF
>TRBJ2-7|TRBV30
AWSVLGVPYEQY
>TRBJ2-3|TRBV29-1
SGRTGGVGTDTQY
>TRBJ2-7|TRBV27
ASSPSGEGSYEQY
>TRBJ2-7|TRBV27
ASSLARGYEQY
>TRBJ1-2|TRBV21-1
ASSKFRGYGYT
>TRBJ1-1|TRBV30
ALRRDNLNTEAF
>TRBJ2-1|TRBV6-5
ASSYSEGNEQF
>TRBJ2-1|TRBV6-6
ASSYTRGNEQF
>TRBJ2-5|TRBV27
ASSSSLTPETQY
>TRBJ2-1|TRBV19
ASAGLAGGYNEQF
>TRBJ1-1|TRBV7-8
ASSLTAGGWTEAF
>TRBJ2-5|TRBV19
ASSIPGPAETQY
>TRBJ2-5|TRBV11-2
ASSLDPGTQETQY
>TRBJ2-1|TRBV9
ASSASGSTYNEQF
>TRBJ2-7|TRBV23-1
ASSHTSRTYEQY
>TRBJ2-7|TRBV2
ASSSGQGIYEQY
>TRBJ1-3|TRBV30
AWSTAGNTIY
>TRBJ2-1|TRBV11-2
ASSLLAGGYNEQF
>TRBJ2-7|TRBV2
ASSGAGLRHEQY
>TRBJ1-1|TRBV5-5
ASSSGGGTTEAF
>TRBJ1-1|TRBV7-9
ASSLAPSEAF
>TRBJ1-5|TRBV5-5
ASSLTGVSNQPQH
>TRBJ2-7|TRBV11-2
ASSWTAGVYEQY